The clone carrying this TCR beta chain has ten or more counts. Its antigen is still unknown. Germline-derived CDR1 and CDR2 are LGHNA and YNFKEQ. With 4 bases removed from V and 1 base from J, the gap between germline ends came to 14 bases. There are 15 residues in the CDR3. The entry originates in a study of early T cells in non-severe SARS-CoV-2 infection. Study conclusions and caveats: Matching against VDJdb likely underestimated virus-specific expansions, favoring anti-spike CD8.

One entry per CDR3 protein, called by TCRdb with MiXCR from the 5' RACE reads. In the table there are 70,000 to 95,000 distinct CDR3 sequences, roughly 10% of which are singletons. V and J are TRBV4-2 and TRBJ2-7, with a weak D call TRBD1 (5 bases). This clonotype was sampled from an adult who was a healthcare worker with PCR-confirmed SARS-CoV-2 infection or an uninfected control (not recorded which). What was sequenced was whole blood. The CDR3 sequence is CASSPTRVRSYEQYF. CDR3 nucleotides: TGTGCCAGCAGCCCCACCAGGGTAAGGTCCTACGAGCAGTACTTC.